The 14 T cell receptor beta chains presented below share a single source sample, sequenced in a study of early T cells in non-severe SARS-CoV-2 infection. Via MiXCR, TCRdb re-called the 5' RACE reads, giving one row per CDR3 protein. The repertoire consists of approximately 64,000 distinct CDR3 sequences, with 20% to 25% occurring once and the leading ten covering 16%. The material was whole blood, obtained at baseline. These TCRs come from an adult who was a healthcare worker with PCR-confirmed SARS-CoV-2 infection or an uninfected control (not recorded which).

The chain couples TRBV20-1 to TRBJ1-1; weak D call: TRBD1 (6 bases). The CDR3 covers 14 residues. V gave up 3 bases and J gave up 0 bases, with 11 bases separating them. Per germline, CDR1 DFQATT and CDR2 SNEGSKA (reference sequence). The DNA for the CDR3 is TGCAGTGCTAGCCTCAGGGGAATGAACACTGAAGCTTTCTTT. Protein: CSASLRGMNTEAFF.

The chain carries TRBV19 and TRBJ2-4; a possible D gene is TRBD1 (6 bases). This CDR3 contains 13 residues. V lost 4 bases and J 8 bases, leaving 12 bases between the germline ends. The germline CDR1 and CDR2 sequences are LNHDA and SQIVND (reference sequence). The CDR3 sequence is CASSRGHLHIQYF. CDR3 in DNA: TGTGCCAGTAGTAGGGGGCATCTACACATTCAGTACTTC.

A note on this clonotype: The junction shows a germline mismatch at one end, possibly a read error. The CDR3 loop is CASSLFSGGQETHYF. The CDR3 region has the DNA TGCGCCAGCAGCTTATTTAGCGGGGGCCAAGAGACCCACTACTTC. This rearrangement joins TRBV5-1 to TRBJ2-5; 9 nucleotides agree with TRBD2. The CDR3 covers 15 residues. Per germline, CDR1 SGHRS and CDR2 YFSETQ.

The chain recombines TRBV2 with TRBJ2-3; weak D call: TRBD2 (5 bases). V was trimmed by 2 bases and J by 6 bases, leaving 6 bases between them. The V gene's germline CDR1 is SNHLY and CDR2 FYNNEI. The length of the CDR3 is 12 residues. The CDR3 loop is CASSETGDTQYF. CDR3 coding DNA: TGTGCCAGCAGTGAAACGGGGGATACGCAGTATTTT.

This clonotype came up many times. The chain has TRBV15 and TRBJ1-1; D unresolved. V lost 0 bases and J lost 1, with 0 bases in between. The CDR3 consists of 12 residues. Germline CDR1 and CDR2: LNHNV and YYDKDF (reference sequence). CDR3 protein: CATSRENTEAFF. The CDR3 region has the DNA TGTGCCACCAGCAGAGAGAACACTGAAGCTTTCTTT.

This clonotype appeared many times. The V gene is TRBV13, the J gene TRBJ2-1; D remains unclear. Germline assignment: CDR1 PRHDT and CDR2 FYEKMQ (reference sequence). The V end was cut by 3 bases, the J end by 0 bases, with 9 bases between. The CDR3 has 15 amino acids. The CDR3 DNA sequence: TGTGCCAGCAGCTTTGTTTTGAGCTCCTACAATGAGCAGTTCTTC. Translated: CASSFVLSSYNEQFF. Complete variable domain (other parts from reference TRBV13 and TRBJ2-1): AAGVIQSPRHLIKEKRETATLKCYPIPRHDTVYWYQQGPGQDPQFLISFYEKMQSDKGSIPDRFSAQQFSDYHSELNMSSLELGDSALYFCASSFVLSSYNEQFFGPGTRLTVL.

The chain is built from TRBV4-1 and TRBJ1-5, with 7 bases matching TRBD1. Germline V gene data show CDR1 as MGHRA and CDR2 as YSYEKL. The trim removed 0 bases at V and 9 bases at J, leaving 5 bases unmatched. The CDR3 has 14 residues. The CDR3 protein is CASSQDRGQRPQHF. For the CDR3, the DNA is TGCGCCAGCAGCCAAGATCGGGGACAGAGGCCCCAGCATTTT.

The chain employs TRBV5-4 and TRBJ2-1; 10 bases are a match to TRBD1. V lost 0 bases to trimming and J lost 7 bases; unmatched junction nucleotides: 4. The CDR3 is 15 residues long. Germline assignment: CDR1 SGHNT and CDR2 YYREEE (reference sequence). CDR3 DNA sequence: TGTGCCAGCAGCTTGGAGACAGGGGGCTGGAATGAGCAGTTCTTC. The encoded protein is CASSLETGGWNEQFF.

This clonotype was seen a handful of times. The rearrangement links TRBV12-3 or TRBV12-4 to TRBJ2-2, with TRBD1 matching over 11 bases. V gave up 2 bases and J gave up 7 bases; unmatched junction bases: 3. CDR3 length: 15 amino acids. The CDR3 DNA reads TGTGCCAGCAGTTTATGGACAGGGGGCTTCGGGGAGCTGTTTTTT. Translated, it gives CASSLWTGGFGELFF.

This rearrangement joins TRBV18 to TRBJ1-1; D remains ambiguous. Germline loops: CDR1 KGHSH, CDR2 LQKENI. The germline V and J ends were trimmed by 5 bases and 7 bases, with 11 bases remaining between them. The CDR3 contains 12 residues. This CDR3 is CASSGRPIEAFF. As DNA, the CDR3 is TGTGCCAGCTCAGGTCGACCGATTGAAGCTTTCTTT.

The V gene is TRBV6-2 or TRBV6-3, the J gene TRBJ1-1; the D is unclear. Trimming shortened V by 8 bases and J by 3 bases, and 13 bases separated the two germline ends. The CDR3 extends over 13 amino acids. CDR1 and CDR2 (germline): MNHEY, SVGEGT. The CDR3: CASGRKGYTEAFF. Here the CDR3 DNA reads TGTGCCAGCGGACGTAAGGGATACACTGAAGCTTTCTTT.

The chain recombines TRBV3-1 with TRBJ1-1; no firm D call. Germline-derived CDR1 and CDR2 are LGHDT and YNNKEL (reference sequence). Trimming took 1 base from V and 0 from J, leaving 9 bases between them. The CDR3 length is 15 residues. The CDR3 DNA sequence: TGTGCCAGCAGCCAAGGGGAGGAGTTGAACACTGAAGCTTTCTTT. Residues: CASSQGEELNTEAFF.

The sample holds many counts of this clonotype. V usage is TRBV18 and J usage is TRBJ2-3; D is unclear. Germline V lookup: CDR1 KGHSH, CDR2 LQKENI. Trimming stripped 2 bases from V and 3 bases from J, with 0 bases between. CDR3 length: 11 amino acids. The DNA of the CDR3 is TGTGCCAGCTCACCAACAGATACGCAGTATTTT. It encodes CASSPTDTQYF. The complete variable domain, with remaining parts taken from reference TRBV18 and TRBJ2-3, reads NAGVMQNPRHLVRRRGQEARLRCSPMKGHSHVYWYRQLPEEGLKFMVYLQKENIIDESGMPKERFSAEFPKEGPSILRIQQVVRGDSAAYFCASSPTDTQYFGPGTRLTVL.

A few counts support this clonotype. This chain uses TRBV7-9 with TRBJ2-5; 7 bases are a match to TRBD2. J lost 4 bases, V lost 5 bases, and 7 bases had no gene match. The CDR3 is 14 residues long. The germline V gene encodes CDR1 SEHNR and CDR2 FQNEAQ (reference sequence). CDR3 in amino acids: CASSRRGEGETQYF. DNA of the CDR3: TGTGCCAGCAGCCGACGAGGGGAGGGAGAGACCCAGTACTTC.